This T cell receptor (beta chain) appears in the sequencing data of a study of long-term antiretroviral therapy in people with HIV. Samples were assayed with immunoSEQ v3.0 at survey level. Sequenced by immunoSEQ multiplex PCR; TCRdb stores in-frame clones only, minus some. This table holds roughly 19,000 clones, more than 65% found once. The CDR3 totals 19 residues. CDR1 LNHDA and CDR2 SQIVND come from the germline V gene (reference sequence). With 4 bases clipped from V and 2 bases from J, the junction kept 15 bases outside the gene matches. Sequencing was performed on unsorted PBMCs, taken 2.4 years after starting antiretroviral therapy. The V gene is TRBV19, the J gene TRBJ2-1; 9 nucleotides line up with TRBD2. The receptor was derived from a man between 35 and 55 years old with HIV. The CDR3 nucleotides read TGTGCCAGTAGTACCCAATCCCGGTGGGTAGCGGGAGCCTACAATGAGCAGTTCTTC. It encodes CASSTQSRWVAGAYNEQFF.